This T cell receptor (beta chain) was sequenced for a study of cytomegalovirus exposure and HLA in healthy donors. Study results and caveats: The study dropped some indistinguishable V segments, TRBV6-2 and TRBV6-3 among them. The productive fraction for most TCR beta V segments was about 90% or about 30% in an earlier analysis.

There are 15 residues in the CDR3. Germline V gives CDR1 SGHRS, CDR2 YFSETQ. The trim removed 4 bases at V and 2 bases at J, leaving 6 bases unmatched. This clone was recorded a few times. The target antigen is unknown. The PCR had 60 Vbeta and 13 Jbeta primers. The repertoire was sequenced with immunoSEQ multiplex PCR; TCRdb's copy has only in-frame clones and lacks some. This table holds some 150,000 clones, roughly 65% found once. This TCR was recovered from a woman in her twenties or thirties in good health and CMV-seronegative. The chain recombines TRBV5-1 with TRBJ2-5, with 9 positions matching TRBD2. Sequencing used PBMCs. The CDR3 reads CASSQTSGYQETQYF. The CDR3 nucleotides read TGCGCCAGCAGCCAGACTAGCGGATATCAAGAGACCCAGTACTTC.